This paragraph reports one T cell receptor beta chain. Its specific antigen is unknown. Base qualities were left out, and no much larger clone turns up one base away. Without any cell sorting, total RNA and DNA were co-extracted from about 20-30 mg of bulk tissue using the AllPrep DNA/RNA mini kit. Surgical resection was performed in China between 2015 and March 2016 on five or six patients with histopathologically diagnosed primary liver carcinoma. At the time of sampling, the patients were treatment-naive and had chronic HBV infection. Five spatially separated regions were sampled from each tumor: the superior, inferior, left-lateral and right-lateral poles, plus the tumor centre. Histology showed that every tumor sample contained more than 85% viable tumor cells. Fresh tumor and adjacent tissue pieces were bisected; one half was stored in RNAlater at -80°C, the other sent for histology. The sample belongs to a study of tumor-infiltrating lymphocytes in primary liver carcinoma (dated by TCRdb to 2017 to 2019). With regard to the full study: Of the five patients, three men and two women aged 30 to 69 years, four had hepatocellular carcinoma and one had combined HCC and intrahepatic cholangiocarcinoma. The five patients had tumors staged T1-T3 N0M0, with maximum diameters ranging from roughly 4 to 10 cm. Samples yielded roughly 3.65 to 7.5 million productive TCRbeta reads; read depth did not differ significantly between tissue types. Across five regions of each liver tumor, along with adjacent normal tissue and blood, the study brought together TCRbeta repertoire sequencing, expression microarrays and whole-exome sequencing. A total of roughly 35 specimens from 5 patients underwent TCRbeta repertoire sequencing, comprising 25 or so tumor regions, 5 adjacent noncancerous liver tissues and 5 peripheral blood samples. To link TCRbeta repertoire diversity to the local molecular phenotype, the 25 tumor region samples were profiled with Agilent mRNA microarrays. High reproducibility was observed for the technical replicate repertoires, with mean shared-clone rates about 0.89 and correlation coefficients above 0.98.

General conclusions and limits of the study: Only about 7.5-24% of top clones were present in all five regions of a tumor, suggesting spatial heterogeneity of tumor-infiltrating T cells. The top 250 clones made up a significantly larger repertoire fraction in tumors than in blood (p = 0.039). Only four or five patients were included in the study, and the authors note that the findings should be validated in a larger study. Repertoire overlap was found to be higher between tumor regions (mean roughly 36%) than between tumor-adjacent (roughly 17%) or tumor-blood (14%) pairs, consistent with antigen-driven expansion. Because the samples were bulk and unsorted, CD4+ and CD8+ T cell repertoires could not be compared. Only the TCR beta chain was sequenced, so true repertoire diversity is likely underestimated because unpaired alpha chains were not captured.

Trimming leaves V shorter by 6 bases and J shorter by 6 bases, with the junction holding 14 bases beyond the gene matches. Sequences MNHEY (CDR1) and SVGEGT (CDR2) are obtained from the germline V gene. The CDR3, from cysteine to phenylalanine, totals 16 residues. The kept DNA is CDR3 alone, 48 bases in frame from the first base. Using a constant-region primer and ProtoScript II reverse transcriptase, TCRbeta-specific cDNA was reverse-transcribed from 450 to 650 ng total RNA. The TCRbeta libraries were prepared through three rounds of nested multiplex PCR following a slightly modified ARM-PCR procedure. Each of the first two PCR rounds ran for about 10 cycles and used multiplex TRBV1-TRBV30 forward primers together with a Cbeta reverse primer. Sample barcodes and Illumina adapters were attached in a final 25-cycle PCR using Deep VentR polymerase. Amplicons of 200-500 bp were gel-purified with a QIAquick gel extraction kit before sequencing. An Illumina HiSeq 2500 was used to sequence the TCRbeta amplicons with 250-bp paired-end reads. The paper's data handling went like this. To recover full CDR3 sequences, reads were quality-trimmed using Trimmomatic v0.33 and paired reads were then merged using FLASH v1.2.11. MiGEC v1.2.1b assigned V, D and J germline segments to the rearranged TCRbeta sequences. Clonotype statistics and Shannon-Wiener diversity indices were computed with VDJtools v1.0.0. Except for diversity analysis, only each sample's 250 most abundant clonotypes were used in subsequent analyses to reduce sampling bias. TCRdb reworked the public reads: Q25 trimming with fastp, MiXCR clone assembly, productive beta chains retained. Rows matching on CDR3 protein sequence are summarized as one entry with the most common DNA and genes. Clone size and V and J calls follow TCRdb, not the original study. The sample profile shows approximately 190,000 distinct CDR3 sequences; just under 85% of them were found once. 18% of the sample goes to the ten largest clones.

Material for sequencing was tumor tissue from primary liver carcinoma. The V and J segments used are TRBV6-2 or TRBV6-3 and TRBJ2-1; 7 central nucleotides agree with TRBD2. The receptor comes from a man in his forties with primary liver carcinoma and hepatitis B virus infection. The CDR3 protein: CASRPRTRWRTNEQFF. The bases read TGTGCCAGCAGACCCAGGACTAGATGGAGGACCAATGAGCAGTTCTTC.